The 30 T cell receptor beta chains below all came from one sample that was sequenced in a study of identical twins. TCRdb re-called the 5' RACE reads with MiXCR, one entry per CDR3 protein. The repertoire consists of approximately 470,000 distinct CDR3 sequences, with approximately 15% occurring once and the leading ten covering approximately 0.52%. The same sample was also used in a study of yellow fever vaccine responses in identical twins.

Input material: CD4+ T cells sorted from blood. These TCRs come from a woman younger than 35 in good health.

The CDR3 protein is CAWSVSSSGANVLTF. As DNA, the CDR3 is TGTGCCTGGAGTGTAAGCAGCTCTGGGGCCAACGTCCTGACTTTC. The chain carries TRBV30 and TRBJ2-6; D ambiguous. The CDR3 contains 15 residues. V gave up 0 bases and J gave up 0 bases, with 6 bases separating them. Per germline, CDR1 GTSNPN and CDR2 SVGIG (reference sequence).

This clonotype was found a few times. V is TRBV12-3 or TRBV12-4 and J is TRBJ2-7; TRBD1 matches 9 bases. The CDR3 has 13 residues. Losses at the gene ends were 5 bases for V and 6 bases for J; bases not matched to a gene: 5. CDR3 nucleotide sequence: TGTGCCAGCAGTAGGGGACAGGGCCGCGAGCAGTACTTC. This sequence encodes CASSRGQGREQYF.

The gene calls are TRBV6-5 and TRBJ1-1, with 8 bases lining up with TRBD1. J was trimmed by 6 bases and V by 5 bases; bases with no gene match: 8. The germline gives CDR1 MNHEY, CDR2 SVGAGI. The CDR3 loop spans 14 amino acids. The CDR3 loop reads CASSNLDREAEAFF. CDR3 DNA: TGTGCCAGCAGTAACCTGGACAGGGAGGCTGAAGCTTTCTTT.

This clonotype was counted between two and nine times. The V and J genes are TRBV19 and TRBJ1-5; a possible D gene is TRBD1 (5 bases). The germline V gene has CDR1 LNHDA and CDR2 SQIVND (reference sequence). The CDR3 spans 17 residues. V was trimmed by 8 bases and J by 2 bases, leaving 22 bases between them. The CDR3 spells CASWDRAGGSRNQPQHF. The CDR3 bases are TGTGCCAGTTGGGACCGCGCTGGGGGGTCCCGCAATCAGCCCCAGCATTTT. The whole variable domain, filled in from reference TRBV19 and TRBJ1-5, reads DGGITQSPKYLFRKEGQNVTLSCEQNLNHDAMYWYRQDPGQGLRLIYYSQIVNDFQKGDIAEGYSVSREKKESFPLTVTSAQKNPTAFYLCASWDRAGGSRNQPQHFGDGTRLSIL.

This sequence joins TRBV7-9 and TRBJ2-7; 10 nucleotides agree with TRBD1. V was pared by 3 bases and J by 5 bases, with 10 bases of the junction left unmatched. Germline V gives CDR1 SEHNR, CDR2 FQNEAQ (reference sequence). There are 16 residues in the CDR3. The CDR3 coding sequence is TGTGCCAGCAGCTTGAGCGGGGGACAGGGGATCAACGAGCAGTACTTC. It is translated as CASSLSGGQGINEQYF. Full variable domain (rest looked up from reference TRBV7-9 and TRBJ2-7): DTGVSQNPRHKITKRGQNVTFRCDPISEHNRLYWYRQTLGQGPEFLTYFQNEAQLEKSRLLSDRFSAERPKGSFSTLEIQRTEQGDSAMYLCASSLSGGQGINEQYFGPGTRLTVT.

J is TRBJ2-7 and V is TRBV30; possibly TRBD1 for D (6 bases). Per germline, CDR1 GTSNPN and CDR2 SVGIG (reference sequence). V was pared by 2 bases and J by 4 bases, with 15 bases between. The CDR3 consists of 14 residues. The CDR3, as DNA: TGTGCCTGGAGTATTCGGACAGATTCTTACGAGCAGTACTTC. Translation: CAWSIRTDSYEQYF.

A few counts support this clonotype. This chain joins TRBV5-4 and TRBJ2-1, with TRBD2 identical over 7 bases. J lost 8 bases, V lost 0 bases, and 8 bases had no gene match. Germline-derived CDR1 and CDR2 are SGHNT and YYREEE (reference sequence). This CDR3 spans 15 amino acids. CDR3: CASSLVVGGPDEQFF. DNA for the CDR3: TGTGCCAGCAGCTTGGTGGTGGGAGGGCCCGATGAGCAGTTCTTC.

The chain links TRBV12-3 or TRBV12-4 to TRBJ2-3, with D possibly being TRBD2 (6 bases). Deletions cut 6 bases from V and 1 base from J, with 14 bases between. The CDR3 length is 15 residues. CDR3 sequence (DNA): TGTGCCAGCAGACGGAGTGAGCGGGGCACAGATACGCAGTATTTT. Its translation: CASRRSERGTDTQYF.

DNA of the CDR3: TGTGCCACCAGCAGAGGGGATGTAAGCAATCAGCCCCAGCATTTT. Translated: CATSRGDVSNQPQHF. This rearrangement joins TRBV15 to TRBJ1-5; D is undetermined. The ends were cut back, 1 base at V and 1 base at J, with 8 bases in the middle. This CDR3 has 15 amino acids. Germline CDR1 reads LNHNV; CDR2 reads YYDKDF (reference sequence).

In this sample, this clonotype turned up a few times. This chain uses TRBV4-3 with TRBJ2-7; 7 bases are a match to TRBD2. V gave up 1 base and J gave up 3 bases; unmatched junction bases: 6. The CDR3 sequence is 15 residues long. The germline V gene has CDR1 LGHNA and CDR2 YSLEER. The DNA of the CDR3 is TGCGCCAGCAGCCAAGGCGGGAGCTCCCTCTACGAGCAGTACTTC. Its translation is CASSQGGSSLYEQYF.

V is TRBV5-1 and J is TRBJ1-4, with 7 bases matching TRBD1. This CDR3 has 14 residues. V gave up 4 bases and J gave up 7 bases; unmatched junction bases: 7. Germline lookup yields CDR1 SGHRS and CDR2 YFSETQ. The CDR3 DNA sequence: TGCGCCAGCAGCCAACAGGGGCCGGGTGAAAAACTGTTTTTT. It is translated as CASSQQGPGEKLFF. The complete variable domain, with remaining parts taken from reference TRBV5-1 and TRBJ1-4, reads KAGVTQTPRYLIKTRGQQVTLSCSPISGHRSVSWYQQTPGQGLQFLFEYFSETQRNKGNFPGRFSGRQFSNSRSEMNVSTLELGDSALYLCASSQQGPGEKLFFGSGTQLSVL.

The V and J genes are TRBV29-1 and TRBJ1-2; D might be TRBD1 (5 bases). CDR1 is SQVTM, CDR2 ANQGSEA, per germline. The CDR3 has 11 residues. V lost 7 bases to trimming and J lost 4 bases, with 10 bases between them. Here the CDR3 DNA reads TGCAGCGCCCGGGACGCCTATGGCTACACCTTC. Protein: CSARDAYGYTF.

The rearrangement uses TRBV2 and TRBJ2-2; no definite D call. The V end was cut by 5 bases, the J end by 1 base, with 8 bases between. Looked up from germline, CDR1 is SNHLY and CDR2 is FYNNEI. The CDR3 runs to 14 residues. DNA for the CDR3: TGTGCCAGCAGTAGTCTAGAGAACACCGGGGAGCTGTTTTTT. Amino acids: CASSSLENTGELFF.

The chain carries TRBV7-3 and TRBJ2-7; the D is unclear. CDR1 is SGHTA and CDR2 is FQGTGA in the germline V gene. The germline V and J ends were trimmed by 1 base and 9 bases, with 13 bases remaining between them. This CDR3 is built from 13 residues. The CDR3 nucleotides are TGTGCCAGCAGCTTAAAAAACCCGGGCACGCAGTACTTC. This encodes CASSLKNPGTQYF.

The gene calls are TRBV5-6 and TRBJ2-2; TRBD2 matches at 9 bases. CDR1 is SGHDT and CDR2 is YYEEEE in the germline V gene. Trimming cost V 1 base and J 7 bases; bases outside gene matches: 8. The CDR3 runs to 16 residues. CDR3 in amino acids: CASSLRAGGPGGELFF. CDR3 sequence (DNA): TGTGCCAGCAGCTTGAGGGCGGGAGGGCCCGGCGGGGAGCTGTTTTTT. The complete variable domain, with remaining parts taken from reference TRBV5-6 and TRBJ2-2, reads DAGVTQSPTHLIKTRGQQVTLRCSPKSGHDTVSWYQQALGQGPQFIFQYYEEEERQRGNFPDRFSGHQFPNYSSELNVNALLLGDSALYLCASSLRAGGPGGELFFGEGSRLTVL.

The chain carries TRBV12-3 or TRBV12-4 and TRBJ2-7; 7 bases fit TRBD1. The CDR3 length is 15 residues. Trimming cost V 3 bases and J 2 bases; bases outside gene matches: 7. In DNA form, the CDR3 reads TGTGCCAGCAGTTTCCGACAGGGATCAACCTACGAGCAGTACTTC. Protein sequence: CASSFRQGSTYEQYF.

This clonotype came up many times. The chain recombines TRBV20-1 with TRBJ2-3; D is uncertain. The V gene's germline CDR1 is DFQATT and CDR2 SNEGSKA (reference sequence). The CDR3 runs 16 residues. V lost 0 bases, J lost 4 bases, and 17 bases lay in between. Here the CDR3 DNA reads TGCAGTGCTAGAGAGTTGGCTCAGACGGGCCCAGATACGCAGTATTTT. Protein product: CSARELAQTGPDTQYF.

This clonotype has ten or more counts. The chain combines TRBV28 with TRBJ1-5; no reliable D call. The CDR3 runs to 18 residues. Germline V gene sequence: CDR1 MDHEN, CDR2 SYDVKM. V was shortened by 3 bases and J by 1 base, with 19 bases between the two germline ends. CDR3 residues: CASSFGVSGGVSNQPQHF. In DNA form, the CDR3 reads TGTGCCAGCAGTTTTGGGGTATCAGGTGGGGTGAGCAATCAGCCCCAGCATTTT.

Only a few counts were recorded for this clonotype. CDR3 nucleotide sequence: TGTGCCAGCAGGAAACCGGGACTAGCGTCCCAGAACACCGGGGAGCTGTTTTTT. This codes for CASRKPGLASQNTGELFF. V usage is TRBV11-2 and J usage is TRBJ2-2; 10 bases are a match to TRBD2. CDR1 is SGHAT and CDR2 is FQNNGV in the germline V gene. V was pared by 6 bases and J by 1 base, with 11 bases of the junction left unmatched. The CDR3 consists of 18 residues.

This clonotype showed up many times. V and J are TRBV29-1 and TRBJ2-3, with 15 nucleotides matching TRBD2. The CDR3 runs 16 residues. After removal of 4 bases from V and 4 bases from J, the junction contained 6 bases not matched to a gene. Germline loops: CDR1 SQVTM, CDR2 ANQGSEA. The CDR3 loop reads CSVGPGLAGGADTQYF. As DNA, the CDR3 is TGCAGCGTTGGACCCGGACTAGCGGGAGGGGCAGATACGCAGTATTTT.

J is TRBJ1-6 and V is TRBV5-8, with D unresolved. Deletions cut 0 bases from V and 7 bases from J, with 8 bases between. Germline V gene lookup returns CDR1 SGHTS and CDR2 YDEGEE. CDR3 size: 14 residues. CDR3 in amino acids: CASSLVGPNSPLHF. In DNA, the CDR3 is TGTGCCAGCAGCTTGGTCGGACCCAATTCACCCCTCCACTTT.

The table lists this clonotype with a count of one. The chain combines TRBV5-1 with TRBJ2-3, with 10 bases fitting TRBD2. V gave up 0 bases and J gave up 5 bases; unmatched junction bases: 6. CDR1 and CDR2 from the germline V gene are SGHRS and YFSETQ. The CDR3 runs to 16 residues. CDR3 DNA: TGCGCCAGCAGCTTGGGCACTAGCGGGAACGTAGATACGCAGTATTTT. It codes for CASSLGTSGNVDTQYF.

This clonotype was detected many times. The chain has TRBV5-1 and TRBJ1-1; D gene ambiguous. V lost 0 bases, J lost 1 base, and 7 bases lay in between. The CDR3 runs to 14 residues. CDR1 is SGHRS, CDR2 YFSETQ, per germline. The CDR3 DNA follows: TGCGCCAGCAGCTTGGTCGGAGCGAACACTGAAGCTTTCTTT. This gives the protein CASSLVGANTEAFF.

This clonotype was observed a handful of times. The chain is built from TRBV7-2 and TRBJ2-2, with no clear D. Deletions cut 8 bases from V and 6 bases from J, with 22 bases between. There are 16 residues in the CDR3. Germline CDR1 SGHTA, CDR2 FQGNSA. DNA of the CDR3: TGTGCCAGCGCCCGCCCGGGCTATAGGATCTCCGGGGAGCTGTTTTTT. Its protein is CASARPGYRISGELFF.

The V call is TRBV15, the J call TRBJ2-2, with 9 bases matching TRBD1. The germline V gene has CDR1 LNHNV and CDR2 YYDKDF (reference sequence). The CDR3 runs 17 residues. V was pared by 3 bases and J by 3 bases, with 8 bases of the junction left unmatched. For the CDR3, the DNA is TGTGCCACCAGCAGGGCCTGGGGACAGGGCCACACCGGGGAGCTGTTTTTT. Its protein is CATSRAWGQGHTGELFF.

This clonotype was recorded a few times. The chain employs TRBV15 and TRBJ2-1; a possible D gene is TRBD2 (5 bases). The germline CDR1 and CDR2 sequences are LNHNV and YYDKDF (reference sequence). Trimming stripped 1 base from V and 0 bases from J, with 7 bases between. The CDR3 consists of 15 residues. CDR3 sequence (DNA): TGTGCCACCAGCAGAGGGGGAGACTCCTACAATGAGCAGTTCTTC. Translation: CATSRGGDSYNEQFF.

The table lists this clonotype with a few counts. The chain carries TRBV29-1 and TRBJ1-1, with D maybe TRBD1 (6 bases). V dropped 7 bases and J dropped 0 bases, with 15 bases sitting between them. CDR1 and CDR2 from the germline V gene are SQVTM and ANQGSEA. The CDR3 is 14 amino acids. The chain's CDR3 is CSAMGTSMNTEAFF. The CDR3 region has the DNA TGCAGCGCTATGGGGACATCCATGAACACTGAAGCTTTCTTT.

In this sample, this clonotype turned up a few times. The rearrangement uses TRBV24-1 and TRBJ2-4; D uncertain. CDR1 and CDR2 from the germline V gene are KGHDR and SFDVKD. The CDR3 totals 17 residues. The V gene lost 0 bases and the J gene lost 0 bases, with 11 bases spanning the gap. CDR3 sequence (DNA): TGTGCCACCAGTGATTTGTCGGTCAGACTAGCCAAAAACATTCAGTACTTC. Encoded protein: CATSDLSVRLAKNIQYF.

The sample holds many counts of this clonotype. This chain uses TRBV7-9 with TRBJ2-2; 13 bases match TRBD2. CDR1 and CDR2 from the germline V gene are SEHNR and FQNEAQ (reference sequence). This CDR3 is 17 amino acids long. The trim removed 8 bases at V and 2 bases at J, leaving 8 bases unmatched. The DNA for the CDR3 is TGTGCCAGCCCACCCGGGACTAGCGGGATAAACACCGGGGAGCTGTTTTTT. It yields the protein CASPPGTSGINTGELFF.

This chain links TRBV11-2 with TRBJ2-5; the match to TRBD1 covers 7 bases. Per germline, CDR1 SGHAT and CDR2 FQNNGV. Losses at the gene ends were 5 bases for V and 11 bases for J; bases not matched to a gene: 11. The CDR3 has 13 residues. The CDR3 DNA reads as TGTGCCAGCAGCACACACAGGGGACGGATTCAGTACTTC. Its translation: CASSTHRGRIQYF.